This TCR beta chain was observed in a study of blood T cell repertoires in COVID-19 (dated by TCRdb to 2020 to 2022). Regarding the study in general: Samples from collaborators originated in the United States, Italy and Spain and spanned both the acute and convalescent phases of COVID-19. The prospective study material was composed of cDNA or gDNA derived from T cells, B-cell-depleted T cells, or PBMCs. Deeply sampled blood TCRbeta repertoires from subjects exposed to, actively infected with, or recovered from COVID-19 were included in the dataset. The repertoires were released in a freely available public database meant as a resource for research on the immune response to SARS-CoV-2. Samples came from the ongoing ImmuneRACE study (first 160 participants) plus 1,254 subjects from 6 global collaborators. Sample metadata almost always included a de-identified subject ID, COVID-19 status, age in years and sex. HLA class I and class II types, where available, came from metadata supplied by the sample provider rather than from assay-based typing.

Whole blood was collected in K2EDTA tubes by collaborating institutions according to the institutions' own protocols. For TCRbeta analysis, collaborator samples were shipped as frozen whole blood, as isolated PBMCs, or as DNA extracted from either sample type. From a lookup of the germline V gene, CDR1 and CDR2 are SNHLY and FYNNEI. Between the V and J ends, shortened by 6 bases and 0 bases respectively, the junction contains 6 bases. The CDR3 numbers 13 residues from cysteine through phenylalanine. The entry retains the CDR3 DNA only, 39 bases that are in frame from base 1. Concerning this clone itself: Its antigen is still unknown. The sample holds no much larger clone one base away, and base qualities are not on file.

Beyond this particular receptor, the publication reports: Clinical and demographic metadata were provided uncurated, with the amount varying by source and participant.

The immunoSEQ Assay, a bias-controlled multiplex PCR, was used to amplify TCRbeta CDR3 regions from genomic DNA. As for how the authors treated the data: Within the assay, amplification of reference gene primers was used to estimate how many nucleated cells each sample contained. To quantify the absolute abundance of each unique TCRbeta CDR3 rearrangement, sequence reads were collapsed and filtered. For each sample, productive Simpson clonality was calculated as the square root of Simpson's diversity index over productive rearrangements. The table was pulled from immuneACCESS by TCRdb, which kept in-frame rearrangements only. Such tables lose some clones; where checked, under half of the loss comes from unresolved V genes, and the rest has no known cause. The V and J calls and clone size come from that table; D and trimming were worked out from the DNA. Counted in this sample were about 110,000 clones; 85% to 90% of them appeared once. The ten largest clones take up 0.95% to 1.3% of the sample.

The sequenced sample was peripheral blood. The receptor chain draws on TRBV2 and TRBJ2-1; possibly the D gene is TRBD2, per 6 matching bases. This receptor was obtained from a human donor in a cohort sampled during active COVID-19. This receptor carries the CDR3 CASRGLSYNEQFF. Here is the DNA: TGTGCCAGCAGGGGACTCTCCTACAATGAGCAGTTCTTC.